One sample yielded the 7 T cell receptor beta chains listed below, sequenced in a study of identical twins. Using its own MiXCR run on the 5' RACE reads, TCRdb lists one record per CDR3 protein. The sample lists about 220,000 distinct CDR3 sequences; less than 8% were seen once. These same records also appear under a second study, on yellow fever vaccine responses in identical twins.

Sequences were obtained from memory (CD45RO+) T cells sorted from blood. The receptors shown here come from a young woman in good health.

This clonotype was picked up a small number of times. This CDR3 is CAISGSGTNTGELFF. The CDR3 coding sequence is TGTGCCATCAGTGGGTCAGGCACGAACACCGGGGAGCTGTTTTTT. The rearrangement joins TRBV10-3 to TRBJ2-2; D not certain. There are 15 residues in the CDR3. V was pared by 4 bases and J by 0 bases, with 9 bases between. CDR1 and CDR2 (germline): ENHRY, SYGVKD.

This clonotype was observed at least ten times. The J gene is TRBJ2-3, the V gene TRBV20-1; TRBD2 aligns across 9 bases. The CDR3 spans 17 residues. Germline CDR1 and CDR2: DFQATT and SNEGSKA (reference sequence). V was pared by 6 bases and J by 1 base, with 14 bases of the junction left unmatched. CDR3 sequence reads: CSASLAGAWEGTDTQYF. In nucleotides, the CDR3 is TGCAGTGCGTCCTTAGCGGGAGCATGGGAAGGCACAGATACGCAGTATTTT.

This clonotype came up many times. V and J are TRBV28 and TRBJ2-7; the D gene is possibly TRBD2 (6 bases). The CDR3 runs 11 residues. Germline V gene data show CDR1 as MDHEN and CDR2 as SYDVKM. Trimming left V 5 bases short and J 6 bases short, with 8 bases between. The DNA of the CDR3 is TGTGCCAGCAGTAGGAGGGTCGAGCAGTACTTC. It encodes CASSRRVEQYF.

This clonotype was counted a few times. V gene TRBV2 combines with J gene TRBJ2-7; TRBD1 agrees at 9 bases. The CDR3 loop spans 16 amino acids. V was clipped by 2 bases and J by 3 bases; unmatched bases: 8. Germline V gene sequence: CDR1 SNHLY, CDR2 FYNNEI. CDR3 sequence: CASSEPPGTGNYEQYF. CDR3 in DNA: TGTGCCAGCAGTGAACCGCCCGGGACAGGGAACTACGAGCAGTACTTC.

V is TRBV24-1 and J is TRBJ2-3; 10 positions agree with TRBD2. CDR3 length: 17 amino acids. Germline assignment: CDR1 KGHDR and CDR2 SFDVKD. J was trimmed by 0 bases and V by 5 bases; bases with no gene match: 7. CDR3 loop: CATSVSGGASSTDTQYF. In nucleotides, the CDR3 is TGTGCCACCAGTGTAAGCGGGGGGGCATCTAGCACAGATACGCAGTATTTT.

This clonotype was seen ten or more times. This chain connects TRBV13 to TRBJ2-7; D is unclear. V lost 5 bases, J lost 3 bases, and 11 bases lay in between. Germline V lookup: CDR1 PRHDT, CDR2 FYEKMQ (reference sequence). This CDR3 has 13 amino acids. Here the CDR3 reads CASSPPAVYEQYF. In nucleotides, the CDR3 is TGTGCCAGCAGCCCCCCGGCGGTCTACGAGCAGTACTTC.

CDR3 loop: CASSLERSQYF. The CDR3 DNA sequence: TGTGCCAGCAGCTTGGAGCGTTCCCAGTACTTC. The genes are TRBV5-6 and TRBJ2-5; D is uncertain. V dropped 0 bases and J dropped 9 bases, with 6 bases sitting between them. Germline V lookup: CDR1 SGHDT, CDR2 YYEEEE. This CDR3 has 11 residues.